One and the same sample provided the 4 T cell receptor beta chains below, sequenced in a study of PD-L1 blockade in urothelial cancer. Sequencing was performed with immunoSEQ multiplex PCR; in TCRdb, only in-frame clones are kept and a portion is missing. The sample includes 45,000 to 55,000 clones, approximately 80% of them seen just once. Time point meaning: pretreatment peripheral blood. The sample was PBMCs, taken around atezolizumab (anti-PD-L1) treatment. These receptors all come from a middle-aged man with urothelial cancer.

The CDR3 DNA reads as TGTGCCAGACTAGCGGGGAATAACAATGAGCAGTTCTTC. Its protein is CARLAGNNNEQFF. The chain is built from TRBV2 and TRBJ2-1, with 10 bases matching TRBD2. V gave up 9 bases and J gave up 5 bases; unmatched junction bases: 4. This CDR3 contains 13 residues. Looked up from germline, CDR1 is SNHLY and CDR2 is FYNNEI.

The V and J genes are TRBV6-5 and TRBJ1-2; 11 nucleotides match TRBD1. The V gene's germline CDR1 is MNHEY and CDR2 SVGAGI. The CDR3 is 14 amino acids. V shed 6 bases, J shed 13 bases, and the junction held 13 bases outside the gene matches. The CDR3 sequence is CASRLSRTGGDPTF. The DNA of the CDR3 is TGTGCCAGCAGACTCTCTAGGACAGGGGGCGATCCCACCTTC.

The V call is TRBV18, the J call TRBJ2-1, with a weak D call TRBD2 (5 bases). Germline assignment: CDR1 KGHSH and CDR2 LQKENI. V gave up 4 bases and J gave up 5 bases, with 18 bases separating them. This CDR3 contains 16 residues. The CDR3 nucleotides are TGTGCCAGCTCACTCCCGGGGTCGACCGTGGACAATGAGCAGTTCTTC. This sequence encodes CASSLPGSTVDNEQFF.

This clone turned up a few times. The rearrangement links TRBV6-5 to TRBJ2-5; D not certain. Germline assignment: CDR1 MNHEY and CDR2 SVGAGI. The CDR3 covers 14 residues. V was pared by 0 bases and J by 7 bases, with 12 bases between. The CDR3 protein is CASSYSNTEMTQYF. CDR3 bases: TGTGCCAGCAGTTACTCAAACACGGAGATGACCCAGTACTTC.